This T cell receptor (beta chain) was recovered during a study of T cell responses to AZD1222 COVID-19 vaccine. The CDR3 length is 15 residues. CDR1 SGHRS and CDR2 YFSETQ come from the germline V gene. Trimming removed 4 bases from V and 9 bases from J, with 20 bases in between. The method was immunoSEQ multiplex PCR; TCRdb's version includes in-frame clones alone and lacks a portion of them. Of about 170,000 clones listed, approximately 90% are singletons. Source: peripheral blood, taken on day 0 of AZD1222 vaccination. The clonotype was recovered from an adult in good health. This rearrangement joins TRBV5-1 to TRBJ2-1, with D tentatively TRBD1 or TRBD2 (6 bases each). The CDR3 DNA follows: TGCGCCAGCAGCCCGAATGGGGGGCTCGAGGGTGAGCAGTTCTTC. Amino acid sequence: CASSPNGGLEGEQFF. Using reference TRBV5-1 and TRBJ2-1 for the parts outside the CDR3, the full variable domain is KAGVTQTPRYLIKTRGQQVTLSCSPISGHRSVSWYQQTPGQGLQFLFEYFSETQRNKGNFPGRFSGRQFSNSRSEMNVSTLELGDSALYLCASSPNGGLEGEQFFGPGTRLTVL.